This TCR beta chain is drawn from a study of T cells expressing NK-cell markers. TCRdb reprocessed the 5' RACE reads and stores each CDR3 protein as one record, lacking DNA. Its table lists approximately 550,000 distinct CDR3 sequences. The CDR3 has 15 amino acids. Looked up from germline, CDR1 is SGHVS and CDR2 is FNYEAQ. Input material: blood T cells: a sorted CD56 or NKG2C T cell subset, CD4+ or CD8+ T cells, or bulk PBMC T cells (not recorded which). This chain joins TRBV7-6 and TRBJ2-1; TCRdb selects TRBD1, and the lack of DNA leaves this call unchecked. The receptor comes from a man younger than 30 in good health. This CDR3 reads CASSSRYRGGNEQFF. Full variable domain (rest looked up from reference TRBV7-6 and TRBJ2-1): GAGVSQSPRYKVTKRGQDVALRCDPISGHVSLYWYRQALGQGPEFLTYFNYEAQQDKSGLPNDRFSAERPEGSISTLTIQRTEQRDSAMYRCASSSRYRGGNEQFFGPGTRLTVL.